This T cell receptor (beta chain) came from a study of shared clonotypes between healthy human individuals. Study information: Each donor had three CD4 naive, three CD4 memory, two CD8 naive and one CD8 memory plate. Regarding the study as a whole: The authors expected sequencing depth to affect clonotype sharing among donors.

CD4+ cells underwent separation, giving CD45RA+ naive and CD45RA-negative memory subsets. Note on this clone: Its matching antigen is unknown.

V trimming: 3 bases; J trimming: 0 bases; junction bases outside the gene matches: 2. The CDR3 has 14 amino acids. The V gene's germline CDR1 is LGHNA and CDR2 YNFKEQ. Some clones are missing from TCRdb's copy, which holds only in-frame ones; the method was immunoSEQ multiplex PCR. Seen here are around 2.5 million clones, 80% to 95% observed once, and the top ten hold around 0.4%. The origin of this receptor is a man younger than 30 in good health. Some clones in this sample may be carry-over from other donors' samples. The chain joins TRBV4-2 to TRBJ2-7; 7 nucleotides line up with TRBD2. The source material was naive CD4+ T cells from PBMCs. Sample subset: CD45RA+ positively selected. For the CDR3, the DNA is TGTGCCAGCAGCCAGAGCGGGAACTCCTACGAGCAGTACTTC. As protein: CASSQSGNSYEQYF.